Listed here are 12 T cell receptor beta chains from one sample, sequenced in a study of blood T cell repertoires in COVID-19. Produced via immunoSEQ multiplex PCR; TCRdb's table is partial and in-frame only. The repertoire has tens of thousands of clones, 88% of them found once; the top ten carry 4% to 5.5%. The sequenced sample was peripheral blood. These receptors were taken from a man aged 55-75 years with acute or convalescent COVID-19.

The chain recombines TRBV19 with TRBJ1-5; D perhaps matches TRBD1 (5 bases). Looked up from germline, CDR1 is LNHDA and CDR2 is SQIVND (reference sequence). Trimming pared 7 bases from V and 7 bases from J, leaving 11 bases between. CDR3 size: 12 residues. The CDR3 nucleotides read TGTGCCAGTACCGGGGGATGGCAGCCCCAGCATTTT. Protein: CASTGGWQPQHF.

This chain joins TRBV7-9 and TRBJ1-1; 9 bases match TRBD1. There are 16 residues in the CDR3. V shed 1 base and J 1 base; nucleotides not matched to a gene: 4. Germline V gives CDR1 SEHNR, CDR2 FQNEAQ (reference sequence). Here the CDR3 reads CASSLVEGQGNTEAFF. CDR3 DNA: TGTGCCAGCAGCTTAGTCGAGGGACAGGGGAACACTGAAGCTTTCTTT.

The chain recombines TRBV6-1 with TRBJ2-2; D is perhaps TRBD2 (5 bases). This CDR3 is 14 amino acids long. V was shortened by 1 base and J by 3 bases, with 6 bases between the two germline ends. CDR1 and CDR2 from the germline V gene are MNHNS and SASEGT. CDR3 protein: CASSEDGDTGELFF. The CDR3 DNA follows: TGTGCCAGCAGTGAAGACGGGGACACCGGGGAGCTGTTTTTT.

This chain uses TRBV11-3 with TRBJ2-3, with D uncertain. V gave up 5 bases and J gave up 0 bases, with 6 bases separating them. This CDR3 is built from 13 residues. Germline CDR1 and CDR2: SGHNT and YENEEA. Written as DNA, the CDR3 is TGTGCCAGCAGCCCTCTAAGCACAGATACGCAGTATTTT. Translation gives CASSPLSTDTQYF.

The chain carries TRBV9 and TRBJ1-6, with TRBD1 matching 8 bases. Trimming cost V 4 bases and J 10 bases; bases outside gene matches: 13. The CDR3 sequence is 16 residues long. The germline V gene encodes CDR1 SGDLS and CDR2 YYNGEE. The CDR3 protein is CASSPSVDRETSPLHF. The CDR3 bases are TGTGCCAGCAGCCCCTCTGTGGACAGGGAAACCTCACCCCTCCACTTT.

The chain couples TRBV9 to TRBJ1-1; D unresolved. The CDR3 has 15 amino acids. CDR1 and CDR2 from the germline V gene are SGDLS and YYNGEE. V was cut by 0 bases and J by 0 bases, with 9 bases left in between. The CDR3 bases are TGTGCCAGCAGCGTAGGCCCCGGGATGAACACTGAAGCTTTCTTT. Its protein product is CASSVGPGMNTEAFF.

The chain carries TRBV7-3 and TRBJ2-1; TRBD1 agrees at 9 bases. The CDR3 runs 16 residues. The J segment lost 2 bases and the V segment lost 4 bases, leaving 6 bases of the junction unmatched. Germline V gene lookup returns CDR1 SGHTA and CDR2 FQGTGA. The CDR3 DNA is TGTGCCAGCAGCTCATCACAGGGGGCGCCCTACAATGAGCAGTTCTTC. Translated: CASSSSQGAPYNEQFF.

The V gene is TRBV24-1, the J gene TRBJ2-3, with 11 bases aligning to TRBD1. Germline V gene data show CDR1 as KGHDR and CDR2 as SFDVKD. J was trimmed by 6 bases and V by 3 bases; bases with no gene match: 10. The CDR3 is 17 amino acids. CDR3 sequence: CATSDLTGTGGLDTQYF. DNA for the CDR3: TGTGCCACCAGTGATCTCACCGGGACAGGGGGATTGGATACGCAGTATTTT.

The chain joins TRBV9 to TRBJ2-7; 7 positions agree with TRBD1. This CDR3 is built from 13 residues. Germline CDR1 and CDR2: SGDLS and YYNGEE. V lost 4 bases and J lost 2; bases outside the gene matches: 3. The DNA of the CDR3 is TGTGCCAGCAGCTTTGGGACAGCCTACGAGCAGTACTTC. Amino acids: CASSFGTAYEQYF.

This chain connects TRBV6-1 to TRBJ1-2; a possible D gene is TRBD1 (5 bases). The CDR3 sequence is 16 residues long. CDR1 and CDR2 (germline): MNHNS, SASEGT. With 0 bases removed from V and 4 bases from J, the gap between germline ends came to 15 bases. The CDR3 coding sequence is TGTGCCAGCAGTGAAGCGGGCAGGGTGGGGATCTATGGCTACACCTTC. Amino acids: CASSEAGRVGIYGYTF.

The J gene is TRBJ2-4, the V gene TRBV6-1, with D unclear. Deletions cut 2 bases from V and 1 base from J, with 6 bases between. From germline, CDR1 is MNHNS and CDR2 SASEGT. The CDR3 is 14 amino acids. The CDR3 loop is CASSESRAKNIQYF. CDR3 coding DNA: TGTGCCAGCAGTGAATCTAGGGCCAAAAACATTCAGTACTTC.

The rearrangement joins TRBV15 to TRBJ1-3; maybe TRBD1 (5 bases). Trimming removed 0 bases at V and 4 bases at J, with 10 bases between. From germline, CDR1 is LNHNV and CDR2 YYDKDF (reference sequence). The CDR3 length is 15 residues. DNA of the CDR3: TGTGCCACCAGCAGAGACACAGGCGTCGGAAACACCATATATTTT. This codes for CATSRDTGVGNTIYF.